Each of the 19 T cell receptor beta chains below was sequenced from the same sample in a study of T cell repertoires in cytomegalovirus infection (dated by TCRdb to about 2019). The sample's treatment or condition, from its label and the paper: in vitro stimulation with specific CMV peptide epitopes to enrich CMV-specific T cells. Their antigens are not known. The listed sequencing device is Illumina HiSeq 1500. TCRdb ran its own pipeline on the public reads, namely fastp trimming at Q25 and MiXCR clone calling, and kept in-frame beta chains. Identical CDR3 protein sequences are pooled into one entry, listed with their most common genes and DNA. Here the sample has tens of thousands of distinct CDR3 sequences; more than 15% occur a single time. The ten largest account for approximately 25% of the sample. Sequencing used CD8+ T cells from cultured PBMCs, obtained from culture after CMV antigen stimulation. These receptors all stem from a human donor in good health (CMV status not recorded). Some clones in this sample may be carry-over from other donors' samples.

The CDR3 loop reads CASSFRDRANYGYTF. The CDR3 coding sequence is TGTGCCAGCAGCTTTCGGGACAGAGCTAACTATGGCTACACCTTC. This chain joins TRBV6-5 and TRBJ1-2; 7 positions agree with TRBD1. CDR3 length: 15 amino acids. Germline V gives CDR1 MNHEY, CDR2 SVGAGI. V was clipped by 6 bases and J by 0 bases; unmatched bases: 7.

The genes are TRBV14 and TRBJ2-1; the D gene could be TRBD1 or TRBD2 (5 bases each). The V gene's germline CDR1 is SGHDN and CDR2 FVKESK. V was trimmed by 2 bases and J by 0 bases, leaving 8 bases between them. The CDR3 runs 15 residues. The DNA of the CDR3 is TGTGCCAGCAGCCAATGGGGGAGCTCCTACAATGAGCAGTTCTTC. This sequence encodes CASSQWGSSYNEQFF.

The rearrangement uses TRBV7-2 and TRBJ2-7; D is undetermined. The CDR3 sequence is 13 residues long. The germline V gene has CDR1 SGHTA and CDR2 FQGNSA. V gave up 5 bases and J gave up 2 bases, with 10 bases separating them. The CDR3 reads CASSRGPTYEQYF. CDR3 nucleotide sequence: TGTGCCAGCAGCCGAGGACCAACCTACGAGCAGTACTTC.

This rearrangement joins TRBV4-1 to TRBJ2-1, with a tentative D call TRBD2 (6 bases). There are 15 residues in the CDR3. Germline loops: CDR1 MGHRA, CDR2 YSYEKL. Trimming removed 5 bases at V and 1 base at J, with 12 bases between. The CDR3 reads CASSYSGKSYNEQFF. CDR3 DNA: TGCGCCAGCAGCTATAGCGGAAAATCCTACAATGAGCAGTTCTTC.

This CDR3 reads CASSFPSGVGTDTQYF. The CDR3, as DNA: TGTGCCAGCAGCTTCCCGAGCGGGGTGGGCACAGATACGCAGTATTTT. The chain joins TRBV7-9 to TRBJ2-3; 7 bases map to TRBD2. This CDR3 has 16 amino acids. Germline CDR1 reads SEHNR; CDR2 reads FQNEAQ (reference sequence). The V gene end was trimmed by 3 bases and the J gene end by 1 base; junction bases not matched to a gene: 7.

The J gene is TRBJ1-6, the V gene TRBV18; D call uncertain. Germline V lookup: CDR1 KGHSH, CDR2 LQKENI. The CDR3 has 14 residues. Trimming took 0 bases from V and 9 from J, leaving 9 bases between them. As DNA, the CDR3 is TGTGCCAGCTCACCACCAATCTCCCGTTCACCCCTCCACTTT. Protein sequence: CASSPPISRSPLHF.

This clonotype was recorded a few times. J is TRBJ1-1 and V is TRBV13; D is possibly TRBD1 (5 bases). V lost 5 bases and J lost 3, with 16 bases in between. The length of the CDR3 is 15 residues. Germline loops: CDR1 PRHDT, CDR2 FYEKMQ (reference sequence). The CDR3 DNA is TGTGCCAGCAGCCGCGGGGCCTACGGGGACACTGAAGCTTTCTTT. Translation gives CASSRGAYGDTEAFF.

CDR3 nucleotide sequence: TGCAGCGACCAACTAGCGCCCGAGGTGCAGTTCTTC. This translates into CSDQLAPEVQFF. This chain links TRBV29-1 with TRBJ2-1; 7 bases agree with TRBD2. This CDR3 is 12 amino acids long. Germline loops: CDR1 SQVTM, CDR2 ANQGSEA. Trimming cost V 7 bases and J 12 bases; bases outside gene matches: 12.

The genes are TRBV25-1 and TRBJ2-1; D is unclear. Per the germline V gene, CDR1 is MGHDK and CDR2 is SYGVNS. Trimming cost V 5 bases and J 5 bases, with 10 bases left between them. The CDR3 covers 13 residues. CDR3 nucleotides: TGTGCCAGCAGTCGTCCCCCTCACAATGAGCAGTTCTTC. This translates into CASSRPPHNEQFF.

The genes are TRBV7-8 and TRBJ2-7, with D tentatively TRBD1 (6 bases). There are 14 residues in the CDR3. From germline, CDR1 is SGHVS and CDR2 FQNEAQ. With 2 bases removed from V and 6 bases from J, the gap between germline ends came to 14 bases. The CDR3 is CASSLKDPTGEQYF. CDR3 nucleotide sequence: TGTGCCAGCAGCTTAAAGGACCCGACAGGCGAGCAGTACTTC.

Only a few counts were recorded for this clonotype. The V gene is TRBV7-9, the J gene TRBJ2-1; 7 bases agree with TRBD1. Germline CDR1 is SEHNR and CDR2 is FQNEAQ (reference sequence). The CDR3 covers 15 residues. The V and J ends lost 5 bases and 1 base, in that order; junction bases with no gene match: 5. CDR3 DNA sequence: TGTGCCAGCAGCGACCGGGACAGTTCCTACAATGAGCAGTTCTTC. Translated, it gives CASSDRDSSYNEQFF.

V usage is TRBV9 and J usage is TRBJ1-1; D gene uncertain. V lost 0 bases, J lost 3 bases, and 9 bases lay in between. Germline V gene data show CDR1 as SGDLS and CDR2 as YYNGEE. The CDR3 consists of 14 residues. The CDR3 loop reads CASSVEGYDTEAFF. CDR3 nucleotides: TGTGCCAGCAGCGTAGAAGGGTATGACACTGAAGCTTTCTTT. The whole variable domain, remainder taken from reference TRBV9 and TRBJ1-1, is DSGVTQTPKHLITATGQRVTLRCSPRSGDLSVYWYQQSLDQGLQFLIQYYNGEERAKGNILERFSAQQFPDLHSELNLSSLELGDSALYFCASSVEGYDTEAFFGQGTRLTVV.

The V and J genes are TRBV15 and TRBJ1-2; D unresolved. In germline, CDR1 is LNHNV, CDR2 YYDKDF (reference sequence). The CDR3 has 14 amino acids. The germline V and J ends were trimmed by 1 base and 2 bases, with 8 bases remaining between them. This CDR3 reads CATSRGAPNYGYTF. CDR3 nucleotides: TGTGCCACCAGCAGAGGCGCACCGAACTATGGCTACACCTTC.

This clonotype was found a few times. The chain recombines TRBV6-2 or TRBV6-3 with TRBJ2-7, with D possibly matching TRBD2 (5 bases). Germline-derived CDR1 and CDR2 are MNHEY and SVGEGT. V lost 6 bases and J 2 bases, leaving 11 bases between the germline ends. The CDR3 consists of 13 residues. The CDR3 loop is CASSPGVPYEQYF. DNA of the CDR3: TGTGCCAGCAGCCCCGGGGTCCCCTACGAGCAGTACTTC.

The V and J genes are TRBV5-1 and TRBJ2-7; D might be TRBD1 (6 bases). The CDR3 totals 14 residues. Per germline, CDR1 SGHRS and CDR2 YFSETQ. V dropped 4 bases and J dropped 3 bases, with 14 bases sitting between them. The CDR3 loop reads CASSSSGQVYEQYF. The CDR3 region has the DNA TGCGCCAGCAGCAGTTCGGGACAAGTCTACGAGCAGTACTTC.

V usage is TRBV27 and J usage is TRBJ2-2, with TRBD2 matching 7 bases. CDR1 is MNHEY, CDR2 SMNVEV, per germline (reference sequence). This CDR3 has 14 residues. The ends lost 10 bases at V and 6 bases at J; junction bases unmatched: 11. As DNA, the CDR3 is TGTGCCACCAGGGTCTTTCGGGGGGCCGGGGAGCTGTTTTTT. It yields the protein CATRVFRGAGELFF.

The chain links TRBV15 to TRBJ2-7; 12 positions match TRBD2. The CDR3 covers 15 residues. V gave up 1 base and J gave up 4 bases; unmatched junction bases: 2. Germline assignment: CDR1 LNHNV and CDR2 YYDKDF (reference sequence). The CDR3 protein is CATSRGLAGVYEQYF. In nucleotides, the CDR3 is TGTGCCACCAGCAGAGGACTAGCGGGAGTTTACGAGCAGTACTTC.

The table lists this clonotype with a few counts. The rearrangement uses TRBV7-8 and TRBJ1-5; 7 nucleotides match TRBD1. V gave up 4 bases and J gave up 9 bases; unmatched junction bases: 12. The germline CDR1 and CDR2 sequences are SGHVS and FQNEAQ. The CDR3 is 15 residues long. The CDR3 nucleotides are TGTGCCAGCAGCTCCCGACAGGGACGCACAAGGCCCCAGCATTTT. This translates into CASSSRQGRTRPQHF.

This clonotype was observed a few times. DNA for the CDR3: TGTGCCAGCTCACCACCGTGGGACTCCTACGAGCAGTACTTC. Translation gives CASSPPWDSYEQYF. The chain has TRBV18 and TRBJ2-7, with D unresolved. The CDR3 consists of 14 residues. V was clipped by 0 bases and J by 0 bases, with 6 bases between them. Germline values: CDR1 KGHSH, CDR2 LQKENI.